This T cell receptor (beta chain) came from a study of OX40 agonist ivuxolimab in advanced cancers. Looking at the study overall: Dosing consisted of intravenous ivuxolimab at 0.01 to 10 mg/kg every 2 weeks.

CDR3 length equals 18 residues. J was trimmed by 1 base and V by 1 base; bases with no gene match: 13. The germline gives CDR1 SGHRS, CDR2 YFSETQ. Notes on this clone: Its antigen is still unknown.

Data came from immunoSEQ multiplex PCR; TCRdb stores just in-frame clones and leaves some out. Of more than 65,000 clones in the sample, more than 85% were seen once. Points from the study as a whole: Antigen targets of the expanded peripheral T cells went undetermined. Clonal expansion from baseline to week 6 occurred in both CD4+ and CD8+ T cells.

The starting material was CD4+ or CD8+ T cells sorted from blood, obtained in a trial of the OX40 agonist ivuxolimab. This TCR came from an adult with an advanced solid tumor such as melanoma, head and neck, liver or kidney cancer. The genes are TRBV5-1 and TRBJ1-1; 7 bases map to TRBD1. The CDR3 bases are TGCGCCAGCAGCTTGTGGGGGCTGGGGGGACAGCAGAACACTGAAGCTTTCTTT. It codes for CASSLWGLGGQQNTEAFF.